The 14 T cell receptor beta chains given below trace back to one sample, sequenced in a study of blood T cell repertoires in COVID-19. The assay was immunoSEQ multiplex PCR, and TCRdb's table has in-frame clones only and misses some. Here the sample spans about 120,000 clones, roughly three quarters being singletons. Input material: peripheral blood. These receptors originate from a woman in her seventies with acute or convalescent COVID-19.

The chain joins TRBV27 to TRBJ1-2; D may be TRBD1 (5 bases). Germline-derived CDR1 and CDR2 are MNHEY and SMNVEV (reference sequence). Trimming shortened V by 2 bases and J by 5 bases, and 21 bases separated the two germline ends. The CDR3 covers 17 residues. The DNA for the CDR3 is TGTGCCAGCAGTTTAAAACCGACAGTAGCTCCCCCTTATGGCTACACCTTC. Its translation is CASSLKPTVAPPYGYTF.

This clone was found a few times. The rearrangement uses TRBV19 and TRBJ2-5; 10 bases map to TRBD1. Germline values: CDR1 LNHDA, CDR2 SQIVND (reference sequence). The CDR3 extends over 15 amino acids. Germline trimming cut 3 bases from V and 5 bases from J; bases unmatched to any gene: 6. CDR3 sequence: CASSIGQGVLETQYF. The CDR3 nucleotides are TGTGCCAGTAGTATTGGACAGGGGGTGCTTGAGACCCAGTACTTC.

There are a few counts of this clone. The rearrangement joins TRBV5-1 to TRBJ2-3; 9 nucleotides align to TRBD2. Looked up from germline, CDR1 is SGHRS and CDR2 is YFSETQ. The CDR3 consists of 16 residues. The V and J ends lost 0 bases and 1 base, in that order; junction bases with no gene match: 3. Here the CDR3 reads CASSLAGGRGTDTQYF. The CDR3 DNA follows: TGCGCCAGCAGCTTGGCTGGCGGGAGGGGCACAGATACGCAGTATTTT. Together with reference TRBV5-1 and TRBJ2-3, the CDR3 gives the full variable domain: KAGVTQTPRYLIKTRGQQVTLSCSPISGHRSVSWYQQTPGQGLQFLFEYFSETQRNKGNFPGRFSGRQFSNSRSEMNVSTLELGDSALYLCASSLAGGRGTDTQYFGPGTRLTVL.

This CDR3 is CASSLSGQGIETQYF. CDR3 coding DNA: TGCGCCAGCAGCCTTTCGGGACAGGGTATAGAGACCCAGTACTTC. The V call is TRBV5-1, the J call TRBJ2-5; 9 positions agree with TRBD1. J gave up 4 bases and V 4 bases, and 8 bases lay outside the gene matches. Germline values: CDR1 SGHRS, CDR2 YFSETQ. This CDR3 has 15 residues.

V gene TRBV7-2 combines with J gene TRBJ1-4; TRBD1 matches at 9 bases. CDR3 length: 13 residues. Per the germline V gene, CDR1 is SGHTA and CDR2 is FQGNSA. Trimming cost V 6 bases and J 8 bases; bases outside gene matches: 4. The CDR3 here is CASSRQGEEKLFF. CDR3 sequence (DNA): TGTGCCAGCAGTCGACAGGGGGAGGAAAAACTGTTTTTT.

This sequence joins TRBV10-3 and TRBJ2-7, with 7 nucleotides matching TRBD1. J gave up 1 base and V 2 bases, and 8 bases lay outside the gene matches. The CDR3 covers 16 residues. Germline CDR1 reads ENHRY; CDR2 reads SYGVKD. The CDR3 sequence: CAISEARQGRSYEQYF. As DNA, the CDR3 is TGTGCCATCAGTGAGGCCAGACAGGGAAGATCCTACGAGCAGTACTTC.

CDR3 in amino acids: CASRRGTGPWPQHF. The CDR3 region has the DNA TGTGCCAGCAGGAGGGGGACAGGCCCTTGGCCCCAGCATTTT. This chain joins TRBV2 and TRBJ1-5; 8 bases agree with TRBD1. Trimming removed 6 bases from V and 9 bases from J; junction bases left unmatched: 10. The CDR3 is 14 amino acids. Germline V gene lookup returns CDR1 SNHLY and CDR2 FYNNEI.

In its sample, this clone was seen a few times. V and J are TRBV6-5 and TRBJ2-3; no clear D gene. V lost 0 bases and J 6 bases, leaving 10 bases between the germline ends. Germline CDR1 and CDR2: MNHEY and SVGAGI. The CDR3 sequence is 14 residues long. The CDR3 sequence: CASSYSYRRDTQYF. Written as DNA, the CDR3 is TGTGCCAGCAGTTACTCCTACCGGCGGGATACGCAGTATTTT.

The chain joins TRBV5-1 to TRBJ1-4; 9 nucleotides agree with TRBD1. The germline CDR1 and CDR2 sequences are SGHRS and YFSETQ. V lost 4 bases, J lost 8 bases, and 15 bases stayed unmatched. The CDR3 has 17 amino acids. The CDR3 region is CASSLRGQGSSGEKLFF. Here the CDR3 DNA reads TGCGCCAGCAGCCTTCGAGGACAGGGGTCGTCGGGGGAAAAACTGTTTTTT.

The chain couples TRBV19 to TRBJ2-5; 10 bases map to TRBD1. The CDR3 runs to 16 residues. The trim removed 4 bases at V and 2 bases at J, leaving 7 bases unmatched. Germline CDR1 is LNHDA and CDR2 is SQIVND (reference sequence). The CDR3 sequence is CASSSPGTGAQETQYF. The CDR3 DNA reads TGTGCCAGTAGTAGTCCCGGGACAGGGGCACAAGAGACCCAGTACTTC.

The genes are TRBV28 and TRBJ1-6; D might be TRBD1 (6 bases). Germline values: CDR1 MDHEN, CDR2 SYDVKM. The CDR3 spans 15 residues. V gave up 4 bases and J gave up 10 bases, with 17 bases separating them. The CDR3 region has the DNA TGTGCCAGCAGTTCCTCAGGGGATCCCATCTCACCCCTCCACTTT. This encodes CASSSSGDPISPLHF.

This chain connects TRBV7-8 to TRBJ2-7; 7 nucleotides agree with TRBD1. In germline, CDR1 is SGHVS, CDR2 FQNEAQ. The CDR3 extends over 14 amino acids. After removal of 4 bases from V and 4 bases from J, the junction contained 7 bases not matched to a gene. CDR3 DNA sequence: TGTGCCAGCAGCTCTGACAGGGTTCTTTACGAGCAGTACTTC. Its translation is CASSSDRVLYEQYF. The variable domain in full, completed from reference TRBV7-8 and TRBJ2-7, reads GAGVSQSPRYKVAKRGQDVALRCDPISGHVSLFWYQQALGQGPEFLTYFQNEAQLDKSGLPSDRFFAERPEGSVSTLKIQRTQQEDSAVYLCASSSDRVLYEQYFGPGTRLTVT.

The DNA of the CDR3 is TGTGCCAGCAGCTTATCGAACCGGGGGGTGCAGTTCTTC. Amino acids: CASSLSNRGVQFF. This chain connects TRBV7-3 to TRBJ2-1; 7 nucleotides line up with TRBD2. This CDR3 has 13 amino acids. V trimming: 2 bases; J trimming: 12 bases; junction bases outside the gene matches: 7. The germline CDR1 and CDR2 sequences are SGHTA and FQGTGA.

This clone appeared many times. The CDR3 reads CASTPTSGRRDTQYF. In DNA form, the CDR3 reads TGTGCCAGCACCCCGACTAGCGGACGTAGAGATACGCAGTATTTT. The V call is TRBV2, the J call TRBJ2-3; TRBD2 matches 9 bases. The CDR3 covers 15 residues. Germline V gene lookup returns CDR1 SNHLY and CDR2 FYNNEI. J lost 5 bases, V lost 7 bases, and 10 bases had no gene match.